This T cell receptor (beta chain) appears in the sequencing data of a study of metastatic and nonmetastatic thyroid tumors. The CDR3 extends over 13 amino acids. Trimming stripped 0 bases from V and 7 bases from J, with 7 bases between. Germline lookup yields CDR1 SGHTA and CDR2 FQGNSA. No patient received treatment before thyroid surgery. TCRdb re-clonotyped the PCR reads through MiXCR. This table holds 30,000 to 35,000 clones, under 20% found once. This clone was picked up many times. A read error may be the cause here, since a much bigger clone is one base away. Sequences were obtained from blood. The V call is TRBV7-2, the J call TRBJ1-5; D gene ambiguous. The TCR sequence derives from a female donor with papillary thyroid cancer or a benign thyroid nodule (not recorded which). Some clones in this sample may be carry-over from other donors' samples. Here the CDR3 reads CASSLAPGQPQHF. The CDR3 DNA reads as TGTGCCAGCAGCTTAGCACCGGGACAGCCCCAGCATTTT.